One and the same sample provided the 30 T cell receptor beta chains below, sequenced in a study of T cell responses to AZD1222 COVID-19 vaccine. Data came from immunoSEQ multiplex PCR; TCRdb stores just in-frame clones and leaves some out. The sample includes roughly 120,000 clones, about 85% of them seen just once. The sample consisted of peripheral blood, taken on day 0 of AZD1222 vaccination. These receptors all come from an adult in good health.

This sequence joins TRBV5-1 and TRBJ1-5, with unresolved D. V lost 0 bases to trimming and J lost 5 bases, with 6 bases between them. CDR1 SGHRS and CDR2 YFSETQ come from the germline V gene. The CDR3 covers 13 residues. CDR3 residues: CASSLGGYQPQHF. For the CDR3, the DNA is TGCGCCAGCAGCTTGGGGGGTTATCAGCCCCAGCATTTT.

V gene TRBV30 combines with J gene TRBJ1-2, with a possible D match to TRBD1 (6 bases). There are 13 residues in the CDR3. Germline V gene sequence: CDR1 GTSNPN, CDR2 SVGIG (reference sequence). Trimming took off 2 bases at V and 5 bases at J, with 12 bases between the two ends. The CDR3 sequence: CAWSTRGGYGYTF. CDR3 coding DNA: TGTGCCTGGAGTACCAGGGGCGGGTATGGCTACACCTTC.

The CDR3 region is CASSPQRGQGRDTQYF. The CDR3 nucleotides are TGTGCCAGTAGCCCTCAGCGGGGACAGGGGAGAGATACGCAGTATTTT. The gene calls are TRBV19 and TRBJ2-3; 10 nucleotides line up with TRBD1. The V segment lost 6 bases and the J segment 5 bases; nucleotides outside the gene matches: 11. In germline, CDR1 is LNHDA, CDR2 SQIVND (reference sequence). CDR3 length equals 16 residues.

The chain combines TRBV12-3 or TRBV12-4 with TRBJ2-1, with no clear D. The CDR3 is 13 amino acids. Trimming removed 4 bases at V and 8 bases at J, with 12 bases between. The CDR3 protein is CASSWPLVDEQFF. The CDR3 DNA is TGTGCCAGCAGTTGGCCCCTGGTCGATGAGCAGTTCTTC.

This rearrangement joins TRBV24-1 to TRBJ1-1; 8 bases are shared with TRBD1. The V gene's germline CDR1 is KGHDR and CDR2 SFDVKD. The CDR3 is 13 residues long. Losses at the gene ends were 4 bases for V and 10 bases for J; bases not matched to a gene: 7. The CDR3 DNA sequence: TGTGCCACCAGTGACCGGACAGGGCGTGGAGCTTTCTTT. It specifies CATSDRTGRGAFF.

The CDR3 reads CASSLVGFAKETQYF. The CDR3 DNA is TGTGCCAGCAGCTTGGTAGGGTTTGCAAAAGAGACCCAGTACTTC. This sequence joins TRBV5-4 and TRBJ2-5; D not resolved. V dropped 0 bases and J dropped 3 bases, with 12 bases sitting between them. Germline V gene sequence: CDR1 SGHNT, CDR2 YYREEE (reference sequence). The CDR3 is made up of 15 amino acids.

The chain couples TRBV11-3 to TRBJ1-2; 7 positions agree with TRBD1. Trimming took 5 bases from V and 0 from J; bases not matched to a gene: 6. The CDR3 is 15 residues long. Germline CDR1 is SGHNT and CDR2 is YENEEA. CDR3 coding DNA: TGTGCCAGCAGCAAAAGGGACAGAGCTAACTATGGCTACACCTTC. Residues: CASSKRDRANYGYTF.

CDR3 residues: CACCQEDSAGYSPLHF. CDR3 bases: TGCGCCTGCTGCCAAGAGGACTCCGCGGGGTATTCACCCCTCCACTTT. V is TRBV4-1 and J is TRBJ1-6; D is ambiguous. Germline values: CDR1 MGHRA, CDR2 YSYEKL. The CDR3 is 16 amino acids. Between the trimmed V and J ends, which lost 11 bases and 8 bases, there was a span of 25 bases.

This clone was seen more than once but under ten times. CDR3 amino acids: CASSYVRDRGTKETQYF. The CDR3 coding sequence is TGTGCCAGCAGTTACGTCAGAGACAGGGGGACCAAAGAGACCCAGTACTTC. This rearrangement joins TRBV6-2 or TRBV6-3 to TRBJ2-5; 9 bases align to TRBD1. This CDR3 spans 17 amino acids. J was trimmed by 3 bases and V by 2 bases; bases with no gene match: 10. The germline V gene has CDR1 MNHEY and CDR2 SVGEGT.

The chain employs TRBV6-5 and TRBJ1-5; no clear D. This CDR3 has 13 residues. Trimming pared 5 bases from V and 0 bases from J, leaving 5 bases between. Germline loops: CDR1 MNHEY, CDR2 SVGAGI. CDR3 residues: CASSTHSNQPQHF. CDR3 DNA sequence: TGTGCCAGCAGTACCCATAGCAATCAGCCCCAGCATTTT.

V usage is TRBV19 and J usage is TRBJ1-1; D call uncertain. This CDR3 has 12 residues. Per germline, CDR1 LNHDA and CDR2 SQIVND (reference sequence). The ends were cut back, 6 bases at V and 1 base at J, with 6 bases in the middle. This chain's CDR3 is CASSKGNTEAFF. Written as DNA, the CDR3 is TGTGCCAGTAGCAAGGGGAACACTGAAGCTTTCTTT.

The chain uses TRBV28 and TRBJ2-1, with 10 bases identical to TRBD2. This CDR3 spans 15 amino acids. Germline V gives CDR1 MDHEN, CDR2 SYDVKM. With 4 bases clipped from V and 9 bases from J, the junction kept 9 bases outside the gene matches. The CDR3 sequence is CASSSSGGPRGEQFF. CDR3 DNA sequence: TGTGCCAGCAGTTCTAGCGGGGGCCCCAGGGGTGAGCAGTTCTTC.

The rearrangement links TRBV27 to TRBJ2-7; 8 bases map to TRBD2. The CDR3 consists of 15 residues. V shed 5 bases, J shed 6 bases, and the junction held 12 bases outside the gene matches. Germline lookup yields CDR1 MNHEY and CDR2 SMNVEV (reference sequence). CDR3 sequence (DNA): TGTGCCAGCAGTGCCTTAGCGGGGCGGCTTAGCGAGCAGTACTTC. Translation gives CASSALAGRLSEQYF.

The V gene is TRBV3-1 (or the pseudogene TRBV3-2), the J gene TRBJ2-5; 8 bases are a match to TRBD2. The length of the CDR3 is 16 residues. Losses at the gene ends were 2 bases for V and 0 bases for J; bases not matched to a gene: 5. Germline lookup yields CDR1 LGHDT and CDR2 YNNKEL (reference sequence). This CDR3 reads CASSQLGGGYQETQYF. CDR3 bases: TGTGCCAGCAGCCAACTGGGCGGGGGGTACCAAGAGACCCAGTACTTC.

The chain links TRBV6-1 to TRBJ1-4; 8 positions match TRBD1. CDR1 is MNHNS, CDR2 SASEGT, per germline. V trimming: 0 bases; J trimming: 7 bases; junction bases outside the gene matches: 7. This CDR3 is 16 amino acids long. The CDR3 coding sequence is TGTGCCAGCAGTGAAGCGCTGGGGACAGGAGGTGAAAAACTGTTTTTT. Translating it yields CASSEALGTGGEKLFF.

Comment on this clone: A read error may account for a junction end that differs from germline. This rearrangement joins TRBV5-4 to TRBJ2-2; D call uncertain. The length of the CDR3 is 11 residues. Germline CDR1 SGHNT, CDR2 YYREEE (reference sequence). CDR3 in amino acids: CASTLGGELFF. In DNA, the CDR3 is TGTGCCAGCACCTTGGGGGGGGAGCTGTTTTTT.

The rearrangement joins TRBV7-8 to TRBJ2-7; 7 nucleotides line up with TRBD2. With V trimmed by 3 bases and J by 0 bases, 11 bases remained unmatched. This CDR3 is 17 amino acids long. Germline V gene sequence: CDR1 SGHVS, CDR2 FQNEAQ. The CDR3 nucleotides read TGTGCCAGCAGCTTCGTCGCAGTGGGCGGGAGCTCCTACGAGCAGTACTTC. The encoded protein is CASSFVAVGGSSYEQYF.

The chain combines TRBV28 with TRBJ1-4; 10 bases line up with TRBD1. The junction had 5 bases not matched to a gene; V was cut back by 6 bases and J by 7 bases. The CDR3 extends over 14 amino acids. The germline V gene has CDR1 MDHEN and CDR2 SYDVKM. CDR3 loop: CASRTGTGVEKLFF. In nucleotides, the CDR3 is TGTGCCAGCAGGACCGGGACAGGGGTTGAAAAACTGTTTTTT.

The CDR3 reads CASDRGGHNEQFF. CDR3 DNA sequence: TGTGCCAGCGACAGGGGGGGGCACAATGAGCAGTTCTTC. This chain connects TRBV19 to TRBJ2-1, with TRBD1 identical over 9 bases. J was trimmed by 5 bases and V by 9 bases; bases with no gene match: 5. CDR1 and CDR2 (germline): LNHDA, SQIVND (reference sequence). The CDR3 runs to 13 residues.

This clone was observed many times. V is TRBV7-2 and J is TRBJ1-5; no firm D call. CDR1 is SGHTA, CDR2 FQGNSA, per germline. The CDR3 length is 14 residues. V lost 3 bases, J lost 0 bases, and 6 bases lay in between. The CDR3, as DNA: TGTGCCAGCAGCTTGCACTATAGCAATCAGCCCCAGCATTTT. This translates into CASSLHYSNQPQHF.

This clone has more than one count but fewer than ten. The V gene is TRBV6-6, the J gene TRBJ1-6; D unclear. The germline V and J ends were trimmed by 4 bases and 3 bases, with 10 bases remaining between them. This CDR3 comprises 15 residues. The germline gives CDR1 MNHNY, CDR2 SVGAGI (reference sequence). The CDR3 loop is CASSSAANYNSPLHF. CDR3 DNA sequence: TGTGCCAGCAGTTCCGCCGCCAACTATAATTCACCCCTCCACTTT.

This clone was found once. The genes are TRBV3-1 (or the pseudogene TRBV3-2) and TRBJ2-7; TRBD1 might be the D (5 bases). The V end lost 4 bases, the J end lost 4 bases, and 14 bases lay between the germline ends. Germline CDR1 is LGHDT and CDR2 is YNNKEL (reference sequence). The length of the CDR3 is 14 residues. This chain's CDR3 is CASSLRAGFYEQYF. CDR3 nucleotide sequence: TGTGCCAGCAGCCTCCGGGCAGGGTTTTACGAGCAGTACTTC.

V and J are TRBV4-3 and TRBJ2-6; weak D call: TRBD1 (6 bases). Germline lookup yields CDR1 LGHNA and CDR2 YSLEER. This CDR3 region has 16 residues. The V and J ends lost 0 bases and 4 bases respectively, with 10 bases between them. Here the CDR3 reads CASSQETGTGANVLTF. Here the CDR3 DNA reads TGCGCCAGCAGCCAAGAAACAGGGACCGGGGCCAACGTCCTGACTTTC.

The rearrangement links TRBV5-6 to TRBJ1-2; a possible D gene is TRBD1 (5 bases). This CDR3 contains 13 residues. Germline V CDR1 and CDR2: SGHDT, YYEEEE. V gave up 0 bases and J gave up 6 bases, with 9 bases separating them. The CDR3 DNA reads TGTGCCAGCAGCTTGGTGGGGGTAGATGGCTACACCTTC. This sequence encodes CASSLVGVDGYTF.

The CDR3 protein is CASSLGSYSGANVLTF. As DNA, the CDR3 is TGTGCCAGCAGCTTGGGCAGTTACTCTGGGGCCAACGTCCTGACTTTC. The chain recombines TRBV5-4 with TRBJ2-6, with unresolved D. Trimming stripped 0 bases from V and 0 bases from J, with 7 bases between. This CDR3 has 16 residues. In germline, CDR1 is SGHNT, CDR2 YYREEE (reference sequence).

V is TRBV3-1 (or the pseudogene TRBV3-2) and J is TRBJ1-6; D is unclear. The CDR3 contains 15 residues. Germline-derived CDR1 and CDR2 are LGHDT and YNNKEL (reference sequence). Trimming took 0 bases from V and 3 from J, leaving 6 bases between them. This chain's CDR3 is CASSQDLLYNSPLHF. CDR3 in DNA: TGTGCCAGCAGCCAAGATCTCCTCTATAATTCACCCCTCCACTTT.

This clone was observed a few times. The chain carries TRBV6-5 and TRBJ1-3; D may be TRBD1 (5 bases). The V end was cut by 7 bases, the J end by 3 bases, with 13 bases between. The length of the CDR3 is 14 residues. Germline V gene data show CDR1 as MNHEY and CDR2 as SVGAGI. The CDR3 region has the DNA TGTGCCAGCAATCACAGGAGCCTTGGAAACACCATATATTTT. It specifies CASNHRSLGNTIYF.

This clone was seen just once. The CDR3 nucleotides are TGTGCCAGCAGTGACAGGGGTCATGAGCAGTTCTTC. This codes for CASSDRGHEQFF. V and J are TRBV2 and TRBJ2-1; D is perhaps TRBD1 (6 bases). V was shortened by 3 bases and J by 8 bases, with 8 bases between the two germline ends. The CDR3 length is 12 residues. Germline-derived CDR1 and CDR2 are SNHLY and FYNNEI.

The CDR3 DNA is TGTGCCAGCTCACCTCTAGCGGCGGGCTCCTACAATGAGCAGTTCTTC. Protein: CASSPLAAGSYNEQFF. This chain links TRBV18 with TRBJ2-1, with 7 bases identical to TRBD2. This CDR3 is 16 amino acids long. Looked up from germline, CDR1 is KGHSH and CDR2 is LQKENI. The trim removed 3 bases at V and 0 bases at J, leaving 5 bases unmatched.

This clone was detected only once. The chain carries TRBV19 and TRBJ1-2; unclear D gene. V lost 3 bases and J lost 6, with 8 bases in between. CDR1 LNHDA and CDR2 SQIVND come from the germline V gene (reference sequence). CDR3 length: 12 amino acids. This CDR3 reads CASSIREDGYTF. The CDR3 coding sequence is TGTGCCAGTAGTATCCGAGAGGATGGCTACACCTTC.